The 5 T cell receptor beta chains reported below all come from one sample, sequenced in a study of type 1 regulatory T cells. Findings and limits, study-wide: Tr1 cells had a more restricted TCR repertoire than non-Tr1 cells.

TCRdb ran MiXCR on the reads and lists one entry per CDR3 protein. The sample lists 6,000 to 6,500 distinct CDR3 sequences, roughly a third occurring once. What these receptors recognize is not known. Sequenced material: cultured type 1 regulatory T (Tr1) cells, either the whole culture or a sorted fraction (not recorded which). The receptors were sampled from a human donor in good health.

The rearrangement links TRBV7-6 to TRBJ2-7; D remains unclear. Germline CDR1 reads SGHVS; CDR2 reads FNYEAQ. The V and J ends lost 5 bases and 3 bases respectively, with 11 bases between them. The CDR3 extends over 13 amino acids. CDR3 sequence reads: CASSPLASYEQYF. The CDR3 nucleotides read TGTGCCAGCAGCCCCTTAGCCAGCTACGAGCAGTACTTC.

The rearrangement joins TRBV5-5 to TRBJ2-7, with D possibly TRBD1 on 5 matching bases. CDR1 is SGHKS and CDR2 is YYEKEE in the germline V gene (reference sequence). Trimming pared 4 bases from V and 11 bases from J, leaving 19 bases between. The CDR3 consists of 13 residues. The CDR3 region is CASSLPSEGAKYF. CDR3 nucleotides: TGTGCCAGCAGCCTTCCCAGTGAAGGGGCGAAGTACTTC.

V usage is TRBV18 and J usage is TRBJ1-1; D not resolved. This CDR3 comprises 13 residues. Trimming shortened V by 2 bases and J by 1 base, and 5 bases separated the two germline ends. CDR1 KGHSH and CDR2 LQKENI come from the germline V gene. CDR3 in amino acids: CASSPIGNTEAFF. The CDR3 DNA reads TGTGCCAGCTCACCAATCGGGAACACTGAAGCTTTCTTT.

This chain uses TRBV19 with TRBJ2-5; TRBD2 might be the D (5 bases). V was pared by 5 bases and J by 5 bases, with 9 bases between. This CDR3 comprises 12 residues. CDR1 LNHDA and CDR2 SQIVND come from the germline V gene (reference sequence). The CDR3 spells CASSASMETQYF. As DNA, the CDR3 is TGTGCCAGTAGTGCTAGCATGGAGACCCAGTACTTC.

This clonotype ranks as medium-sized (0.01 to 0.1%). The chain employs TRBV5-1 and TRBJ1-1; D is unclear. This CDR3 contains 14 residues. V was cut by 4 bases and J by 4 bases, with 14 bases left in between. The germline V gene encodes CDR1 SGHRS and CDR2 YFSETQ. CDR3 bases: TGCGCCAGCAGCCCACAGCAGGAGGTCACTGAAGCTTTCTTT. Protein: CASSPQQEVTEAFF.